This TCR beta chain is from a study of T cell responses to AZD1222 COVID-19 vaccine. Libraries were prepared by immunoSEQ multiplex PCR; TCRdb keeps only in-frame clonotypes and omits some of them. The profile covers about 110,000 clones, with about 90% appearing a single time and about 4.5% taken by the ten largest. The CDR3 length is 14 residues. Trimming shortened V by 3 bases and J by 6 bases, and 11 bases separated the two germline ends. Germline values: CDR1 LGHDT, CDR2 YNNKEL (reference sequence). The material was peripheral blood, obtained 28 days after the second AZD1222 dose. The chain recombines TRBV3-1 (or the pseudogene TRBV3-2) with TRBJ2-2; D gene uncertain. The sequence came from an adult who received the AZD1222 COVID-19 vaccine. The CDR3 coding sequence is TGTGCCAGCAGCCAGGGCGGCTCCTCCGGGGAGCTGTTTTTT. Encoded protein: CASSQGGSSGELFF.